A selection of T cell receptor beta chains follows, all from one sample in a study of blood T cell repertoires in COVID-19. Generated by immunoSEQ multiplex PCR, the TCRdb table keeps only in-frame clones and is missing some. In the table there are a few hundred thousand clones, more than 75% of which are singletons. What was sequenced was peripheral blood. These receptors came from a human donor with acute or convalescent COVID-19. The donor label of this sample is uncertain. The CDR3 runs from the conserved cysteine through the conserved F or W. A D gene is named only where the DNA matches it firmly. Clone sizes are given selectively: once, few, many, or a class where the clone is expanded.

TRBJ1-1,TRBV19,.,TRBD1,TGTGCCAGTAGTATAGGGCGTGGGGGGACAGGGGTAATGAACACTGAAGCTTTCTTT,CASSIGRGGTGVMNTEAFF
TRBJ2-1,TRBV6-5,.,TRBD2,TGTGCCAGCATCCCCCCGGGACTAGCGGTTGAGCAGTTCTTC,CASIPPGLAVEQFF
TRBJ2-1,TRBV2,once,.,TGTGCCAGCAGTTCGGGGAGCTCCTACAATGAGCAGTTCTTC,CASSSGSSYNEQFF
TRBJ1-1,TRBV5-4,.,TRBD1,TGTGCCAGCAGCTTGTCCCTAACCAGGGGGCTCGACACTGAAGCTTTCTTT,CASSLSLTRGLDTEAFF
TRBJ2-3,TRBV29-1,.,TRBD1,TGCAGCGTTGAAGTCGGGCGACAGGGGTCAGATACGCAGTATTTT,CSVEVGRQGSDTQYF
TRBJ1-1,TRBV7-9,.,.,TGTGCCAGCAGCTTGGGGTCGGGGATGCGGGCTTTCTTT,CASSLGSGMRAFF
TRBJ1-1,TRBV6-5,.,TRBD1,TGTGCCAGCAGTAGGACAGGCGTCCCTGAAGCTTTCTTT,CASSRTGVPEAFF
TRBJ2-4,TRBV19,.,.,TGTGCCAGTAGTATAGTCGCGGGGAGCTTTGGGGCCAAAAACATTCAGTACTTC,CASSIVAGSFGAKNIQYF
TRBJ1-6,TRBV10-3,.,.,TGTGCCATCAGTGACGCCGGGACTGATAATTCACCCCTCCACTTT,CAISDAGTDNSPLHF
TRBJ1-4,TRBV2,once,TRBD1,TGTGCCAGCAGTGCTTCCGGGACAGCAAATGAAAAACTGTTTTTT,CASSASGTANEKLFF
TRBJ2-5,TRBV27,.,TRBD2,TGTGCCAGCAGTAGCGGGGGGGCGTGGGGAGAGACCCAGTACTTC,CASSSGGAWGETQYF
TRBJ2-5,TRBV4-1,.,.,TGCGCCAGCAGCCAAGATATAGCTGGGGAGACCCAGTACTTC,CASSQDIAGETQYF
TRBJ1-2,TRBV2,.,.,TGTGCCAGCAGTGAAGCGACAGGACTCTATGGCTACACCTTC,CASSEATGLYGYTF
TRBJ1-5,TRBV7-2,many,.,TGTGCCAGCAGCTTGGACAGTAGCAATCAGCCCCAGCATTTT,CASSLDSSNQPQHF
TRBJ2-1,TRBV2,once,TRBD2,TGTGCCAGCAGCCCCCAGGGGGGACTAGCGGGTAAAAATGAGCAGTTCTTC,CASSPQGGLAGKNEQFF
TRBJ2-1,TRBV7-8,.,.,TGTGCCAGCAGCTTAGCGGGGCAGGGGACCCACAATGAGCAGTTCTTC,CASSLAGQGTHNEQFF
TRBJ1-2,TRBV27,.,.,TGTGCCAGCAGTTCCGGACATTTCGGCAGCTATGGCTACACCTTC,CASSSGHFGSYGYTF
TRBJ1-2,TRBV19,.,.,TGTGCCAGTTGCCCGACGAGAGGGATTAGGAGCTATGGCTACACCTTC,CASCPTRGIRSYGYTF
TRBJ1-2,TRBV28,.,.,TGTGCCAGCAGTTTATCAGCTAACTATGGCTACACCTTC,CASSLSANYGYTF
TRBJ2-1,TRBV4-2,.,.,TGTGCCAGCAGCCACTCCTCTAATTCCTACAATGAGCAGTTCTTC,CASSHSSNSYNEQFF
TRBJ2-2,TRBV5-1,.,TRBD2,TGCGCCAGCAGCCTGAGGACTAGCGGAGTTACCGGGGAGCTGTTTTTT,CASSLRTSGVTGELFF
TRBJ1-3,TRBV27,.,.,TGTGCCAGCAGTTTAATGACTGCCTCCTTCTCTGGAAACACCATATATTTT,CASSLMTASFSGNTIYF
TRBJ1-3,TRBV7-2,.,TRBD1,TGTGCCAGCAGCGTACAGGGGACGGGAAACACCATATATTTT,CASSVQGTGNTIYF
TRBJ1-1,TRBV6-1,.,.,TGTGCCAGCAGTGACCAGGGCACTGAAGCTTTCTTT,CASSDQGTEAFF
TRBJ2-3,TRBV5-1,.,.,TGCGCCAGCAGCCTCACCCCCTTAGCATCCCCGACAGATACGCAGTATTTT,CASSLTPLASPTDTQYF
TRBJ2-5,TRBV3-1/TRBV3-2,few,.,TGTGCCAGCAGCCAGGAAACTAGCAGAGAGACCCAGTACTTC,CASSQETSRETQYF
TRBJ1-5,TRBV28,.,.,TGTGCCAGTAAGTCTAGTTATCAGCCCCAGCATTTT,CASKSSYQPQHF
TRBJ1-3,TRBV24-1,.,.,TGTGCCACCAGCTCCGGCTCTGGAAACACCATATATTTT,CATSSGSGNTIYF
TRBJ2-1,TRBV5-1,.,.,TGCGCCAGCAGCTTGGCTCCAGGTACCTACAATGAGCAGTTCTTC,CASSLAPGTYNEQFF
TRBJ2-2,TRBV7-2,.,TRBD2,TGTGCCAGCAGCTTAGAGTCCGGGAGGGCCTGGGGAAGCGGGGAGCTGTTTTTT,CASSLESGRAWGSGELFF
TRBJ2-7,TRBV5-1,.,TRBD1,TGCGCCAGCAGCCCGGACAGGTCAGAGTACGAGCAGTACTTC,CASSPDRSEYEQYF
TRBJ1-4,TRBV5-1,.,TRBD1,TGCGCCAGCAGCCTAGGGGGCGCGACAACTAATGAAAAACTGTTTTTT,CASSLGGATTNEKLFF
TRBJ2-1,TRBV5-1,.,.,TGCGCCAGCAGCTTGTCTCCCTCCTACAATGAGCAGTTCTTC,CASSLSPSYNEQFF
TRBJ2-5,TRBV5-1,.,TRBD2,TGCGCCAGCAGCCTGGGACTAGCGGGGGAACGGACCCAGTACTTC,CASSLGLAGERTQYF
TRBJ2-2,TRBV25-1,.,.,TGTGCCAGCAGTCAGCAGGGCATTAACACCGGGGAGCTGTTTTTT,CASSQQGINTGELFF
TRBJ1-2,TRBV5-4,.,.,TGTGCCAGCAGCTTTGCCCCAATAACAGGGTGGAGCACCTTC,CASSFAPITGWSTF
TRBJ1-6,TRBV2,.,TRBD1,TGTGCCAGCAGGAACAGGGGGCTTAATTCACCCCTCCACTTT,CASRNRGLNSPLHF
TRBJ1-1,TRBV10-2,once,.,TGCGCCAGCAGTGTCGGACAGCCGAACACTGAAGCTTTCTTT,CASSVGQPNTEAFF
TRBJ1-6,TRBV6-2/TRBV6-3,.,TRBD1,TGTGCCAGCAGTTACCGCCGGGACAGGGCTTCACCCCTCCACTTT,CASSYRRDRASPLHF
TRBJ1-1,TRBV7-9,.,TRBD1,TGTGCCAGCAGCGACAGGGGGGCGAACACTGAAGCTTTCTTT,CASSDRGANTEAFF
TRBJ1-3,TRBV5-5,.,.,TGTGCCAGCTCGGAAGGGGCCAACTCTGGAAACACCATATATTTT,CASSEGANSGNTIYF
TRBJ1-2,TRBV5-5,.,.,TGTGCCAGCAGCTTAGCAGGGGCCAGCTACACCTTC,CASSLAGASYTF
TRBJ1-1,TRBV12-3/TRBV12-4,.,TRBD1,TGTGCCAGCAGCTTACAGGGGGCTGTCGGAGCTTTCTTT,CASSLQGAVGAFF
TRBJ2-7,TRBV7-9,.,TRBD2,TGTGCCAGCAGCTTAGGGACTAGCGTGCAGTACTTC,CASSLGTSVQYF
TRBJ1-4,TRBV6-5,.,TRBD1,TGTGCCAGCAGTTACTCCGGGACAGGGTTTGAAAAACTGTTTTTT,CASSYSGTGFEKLFF
TRBJ2-2,TRBV6-6,.,.,TGTGCCAGCAGTTCGGGCAGGGCTCACACCGGGGAGCTGTTTTTT,CASSSGRAHTGELFF
TRBJ1-5,TRBV2,.,TRBD1,TGTGCCAGCAGGGACAGGGCGGTTGGCAATCAGCCCCAGCATTTT,CASRDRAVGNQPQHF
TRBJ2-7,TRBV5-3,.,.,TGTGCCAGAAGCTTGTTAACCTACGAGCAGTACTTC,CARSLLTYEQYF
TRBJ1-2,TRBV11-2,.,TRBD1,TGTGCCAGCAGCTTAGGGACAGGGGAGGGTAGCTATGGCTACACCTTC,CASSLGTGEGSYGYTF
TRBJ1-1,TRBV7-9,.,TRBD1,TGTGCCAGCAGCTTAGAGATTAAGACAGGGCGAGGTGAAGCTTTCTTT,CASSLEIKTGRGEAFF
TRBJ1-2,TRBV7-8,few,.,TGTGCCAGCAGCTTTAACCAGGGGTATGGCTACACCTTC,CASSFNQGYGYTF
TRBJ1-4,TRBV18,.,.,TGTGCCAGCTCTACAGGGAACGGCAATGAAAAACTGTTTTTT,CASSTGNGNEKLFF
TRBJ2-7,TRBV6-5,.,.,TGTGCCAGCGGCCGAAGCTCCTACGAGCAGTACTTC,CASGRSSYEQYF